The rows below give T cell receptor beta chains drawn from one sample of a study of T cell changes during pregnancy in multiple sclerosis. The table came from immunoSEQ multiplex PCR; TCRdb's copy has only in-frame clones and leaves some out. In the table there are around 100,000 clones, about 89% of which are singletons. Material: peripheral blood, obtained after pregnancy. The origin of the receptors is a female donor with multiple sclerosis, enrolled in a pregnancy study. Each CDR3 is given with its conserved first and last residue. Clone size is given for some rows only: seen once, a few or many times, or a class if the clone is expanded.

j_call v_call clone_size cdr3_aa
TRBJ1-5 TRBV5-1 . CASGAGYSNQPQHF
TRBJ2-2 TRBV5-1 . CASSLTSGAANTGELFF
TRBJ2-5 TRBV2 . CASSGQGDKSPYQETQYF
TRBJ1-1 TRBV6-6 . CASSYVATEAFF
TRBJ2-2 TRBV2 . CASSTSGGAGELFF
TRBJ1-1 TRBV14 . CASSHTPGTTNAFF
TRBJ1-5 TRBV27 . CASSAGQGGPYQPQHF
TRBJ1-1 TRBV6-6 . CASSYGQGAVAFF
TRBJ2-3 TRBV6-6 . CASSPTESTDTQYF
TRBJ1-1 TRBV5-6 . CASSLGQGLNTEAFF
TRBJ2-1 TRBV12-5 . CASGVNEQFF
TRBJ1-2 TRBV6-5 once CASSYSRDRANYGYTF
TRBJ2-7 TRBV13 . CASSRLRYEQYF
TRBJ2-7 TRBV5-4 . CASSLSRLNDLGEQYF
TRBJ2-5 TRBV5-5 . CASSLVRGGGETQYF
TRBJ2-5 TRBV9 . CASSHNARGTSGGETQYF
TRBJ2-5 TRBV27 . CASIPKALLRGEDYQETQYF
TRBJ2-7 TRBV10-3 . CAISESLAGQSYEQYF
TRBJ1-4 TRBV27 . CASSFTGGKLFF
TRBJ2-7 TRBV29-1 . CSALQGAGEQYF
TRBJ1-4 TRBV12-5 . CASGPDRPTNEKLFF
TRBJ1-2 TRBV9 . CASSVGIGQGLGYGYTF
TRBJ1-1 TRBV25-1 . CASSEVGTNTEAFF
TRBJ1-1 TRBV7-2 . CASTTVRSFRGDTEAFF
TRBJ1-2 TRBV19 . CASYRSTGTNYGYTF
TRBJ1-5 TRBV15 . CATSRDRGNQPQHF
TRBJ2-7 TRBV2 . CASSEGGSFYEQYF
TRBJ1-3 TRBV7-9 . CASSPTGASGNTIYF
TRBJ2-1 TRBV4-1 . CASSQITGNNEQFF
TRBJ1-4 TRBV23-1 . CASSLPGQVEKLFF
TRBJ2-1 TRBV20-1 . CSDTDNEQFF
TRBJ1-2 TRBV27 . CASSSQGGYGYTF
TRBJ1-1 TRBV5-4 . CASSLAYPGVNTEAFF
TRBJ1-2 TRBV14 . CASSQWGIPSRGLDGYTF
TRBJ1-4 TRBV19 . CASSLGQGRNEKLFF
TRBJ2-5 TRBV27 . CASSVRTGRGETQYF
TRBJ2-2 TRBV11-3 . CASSSSGAGELFF
TRBJ2-3 TRBV27 . CASSLRWGRSTDTQYF
TRBJ2-5 TRBV19 . CASRRTAQETQYF